The 2 T cell receptor beta chains below come from one sample, sequenced in a study of T cell clones after liver transplantation. TCRdb's copy holds only in-frame clones and misses some; the assay was immunoSEQ multiplex PCR. The profile covers about 120,000 clones, with 90% appearing a single time and 0.65% to 0.85% taken by the ten largest. This material consisted of CD4+ T cells from blood, taken 12 months after liver transplant. These receptors originate from a human patient who received a liver transplant. The graft donor may account for some of the T cells.

The chain carries TRBV11-3 and TRBJ2-7, with TRBD1 matching 8 bases. J gave up 5 bases and V 5 bases, and 5 bases lay outside the gene matches. In germline, CDR1 is SGHNT, CDR2 YENEEA. The CDR3 is 13 amino acids. DNA for the CDR3: TGTGCCAGCAGCACCCGGACAGGGAACGAGCAGTACTTC. Translated, it gives CASSTRTGNEQYF.

The chain couples TRBV9 to TRBJ1-1; D not resolved. Per germline, CDR1 SGDLS and CDR2 YYNGEE. Trimming took off 0 bases at V and 0 bases at J, with 6 bases between the two ends. CDR3 length: 14 residues. CDR3 nucleotides: TGTGCCAGCAGCGTAGAACCCCTGAACACTGAAGCTTTCTTT. This codes for CASSVEPLNTEAFF. The complete variable domain, with remaining parts taken from reference TRBV9 and TRBJ1-1, reads DSGVTQTPKHLITATGQRVTLRCSPRSGDLSVYWYQQSLDQGLQFLIQYYNGEERAKGNILERFSAQQFPDLHSELNLSSLELGDSALYFCASSVEPLNTEAFFGQGTRLTVV.